The next 19 T cell receptor beta chains were all read from a single sample in a study of CD8 T cells in Susac syndrome. Random-hexamer reverse transcription was applied to roughly 0.5 to 1 ug RNA. TCRdb passed the immunoSEQ multiplex PCR reads through MiXCR, listing each CDR3 protein once. The repertoire includes roughly 100,000 distinct CDR3 sequences, about 96% of them detected once, and 0.62% sits in the top ten. The sample comprised CD8+ T cells from PBMCs. These receptors all come from a human donor with Susac syndrome.

This chain joins TRBV12-3 or TRBV12-4 and TRBJ2-1; TRBD2 is a possible D gene (7 bases). The CDR3 length is 14 residues. V shed 5 bases and J shed 1 base, with 9 bases lying between them. For the CDR3, the DNA is TGTGCCAGCAGTGGGGGGGCTTCCTACAATGAGCAGTTCTTC. Its translation: CASSGGASYNEQFF.

The chain carries TRBV11-2 and TRBJ1-1; D uncertain. The germline gives CDR1 SGHAT, CDR2 FQNNGV. This CDR3 is built from 14 residues. Deletions cut 1 base from V and 2 bases from J, with 8 bases between. CDR3 DNA sequence: TGTGCCAGCAGCTTAGTTGCCTTCAACACTGAAGCTTTCTTT. As protein: CASSLVAFNTEAFF.

In this sample, this clonotype turned up once. The V and J genes are TRBV29-1 and TRBJ2-5; TRBD2 might be the D (5 bases). Per germline, CDR1 SQVTM and CDR2 ANQGSEA. This CDR3 has 12 residues. Deletions cut 7 bases from V and 5 bases from J, with 14 bases between. The CDR3 coding sequence is TGCAGCGCCCTACCGAGGGAGGAGACCCAGTACTTC. Translating gives CSALPREETQYF.

The CDR3 bases are TGTGCCAGCTCACGGGTGGTCAGTCTCACAGATACGCAGTATTTT. It specifies CASSRVVSLTDTQYF. This sequence joins TRBV7-9 and TRBJ2-3, with D unresolved. V was trimmed by 8 bases and J by 2 bases, leaving 17 bases between them. Germline-derived CDR1 and CDR2 are SEHNR and FQNEAQ (reference sequence). The CDR3 has 15 residues.

V usage is TRBV11-2 and J usage is TRBJ1-1; a possible D gene is TRBD1 (5 bases). CDR1 is SGHAT, CDR2 FQNNGV, per germline. V gave up 0 bases and J gave up 11 bases, with 13 bases separating them. This CDR3 has 13 amino acids. CDR3 sequence (DNA): TGTGCCAGCAGCTTAGATCAGGACACGGAGGCTTTCTTT. Protein product: CASSLDQDTEAFF.

The chain uses TRBV4-3 and TRBJ2-5; D ambiguous. The V end was cut by 0 bases, the J end by 0 bases, with 8 bases between. There are 15 residues in the CDR3. Germline loops: CDR1 LGHNA, CDR2 YSLEER. The CDR3 spells CASSQDMRNQETQYF. CDR3 nucleotide sequence: TGCGCCAGCAGCCAAGATATGCGGAACCAAGAGACCCAGTACTTC.

This chain connects TRBV20-1 to TRBJ2-2; D is unclear. V lost 1 base and J 2 bases, leaving 8 bases between the germline ends. The germline CDR1 and CDR2 sequences are DFQATT and SNEGSKA (reference sequence). This CDR3 region has 14 residues. CDR3 DNA: TGCAGTGCTAGAGGACCGATAAACACCGGGGAGCTGTTTTTT. Protein product: CSARGPINTGELFF.

The chain recombines TRBV6-1 with TRBJ2-7; D might be TRBD2 (5 bases). Germline loops: CDR1 MNHNS, CDR2 SASEGT. The CDR3 totals 16 residues. V was shortened by 3 bases and J by 0 bases, with 15 bases between the two germline ends. The CDR3 loop is CASSDLPRADSYEQYF. The CDR3 region has the DNA TGTGCCAGCAGTGACCTACCGAGAGCGGACTCCTACGAGCAGTACTTC.

V usage is TRBV20-1 and J usage is TRBJ1-1; D uncertain. Germline loops: CDR1 DFQATT, CDR2 SNEGSKA (reference sequence). The CDR3 consists of 13 residues. The ends were cut back, 2 bases at V and 0 bases at J, with 7 bases in the middle. The CDR3 DNA reads as TGCAGTGCTAGAAGTGTAGTGAACACTGAAGCTTTCTTT. Protein: CSARSVVNTEAFF.

The chain employs TRBV5-1 and TRBJ1-1; D gene unclear. This CDR3 has 16 residues. Trimming cost V 6 bases and J 1 base, with 19 bases left between them. Germline values: CDR1 SGHRS, CDR2 YFSETQ. CDR3 protein: CASKETTAPSNTEAFF. The CDR3 DNA follows: TGCGCCAGCAAAGAAACCACGGCCCCCTCGAACACTGAAGCTTTCTTT.

This chain links TRBV6-5 with TRBJ2-3, with D possibly called TRBD1 or TRBD2 (5 bases each). The CDR3 loop spans 17 amino acids. V was clipped by 2 bases and J by 0 bases, with 15 bases between them. Germline-derived CDR1 and CDR2 are MNHEY and SVGAGI. The CDR3 loop is CASSYARGPYSTDTQYF. The DNA of the CDR3 is TGTGCCAGCAGTTACGCCCGGGGCCCGTATAGCACAGATACGCAGTATTTT.

This clonotype was detected only once. This rearrangement joins TRBV27 to TRBJ2-5; D gene uncertain. Germline V gene sequence: CDR1 MNHEY, CDR2 SMNVEV (reference sequence). The CDR3 sequence is 12 residues long. V dropped 5 bases and J dropped 5 bases, with 9 bases sitting between them. CDR3 protein: CASSPAGETQYF. The CDR3, as DNA: TGTGCCAGCAGTCCAGCAGGCGAGACCCAGTACTTC.

The CDR3 DNA reads as TGCGCCAGCAGCCAACCCGGGACAGGGATTTCACCCCTCCACTTT. Translation gives CASSQPGTGISPLHF. This sequence joins TRBV4-1 and TRBJ1-6, with 9 nucleotides matching TRBD1. Trimming at V came to 2 bases and at J to 9 bases, leaving 5 bases not matched to a gene. This CDR3 contains 15 residues. Germline values: CDR1 MGHRA, CDR2 YSYEKL.

V usage is TRBV7-6 and J usage is TRBJ2-7; 7 bases agree with TRBD2. V was clipped by 4 bases and J by 3 bases; unmatched bases: 9. This CDR3 contains 15 residues. Germline lookup yields CDR1 SGHVS and CDR2 FNYEAQ. Here the CDR3 reads CASSSGEGLVYEQYF. The CDR3 DNA follows: TGTGCCAGCAGCTCGGGGGAGGGGCTCGTCTACGAGCAGTACTTC.

The CDR3 DNA reads TGTGCCAGCAGCTCCGGACAGTTCGAAAAACTGTTTTTT. It encodes CASSSGQFEKLFF. The V and J genes are TRBV9 and TRBJ1-4; a weak D match, TRBD1 (6 bases). The V end was cut by 4 bases, the J end by 8 bases, with 12 bases between. Germline V gene data show CDR1 as SGDLS and CDR2 as YYNGEE. The CDR3 has 13 residues.

CDR3 sequence (DNA): TGTGCCAGCAGCCAAGAGTGGACAGGCCCCTACGAGCAGTACTTC. Translation gives CASSQEWTGPYEQYF. The chain links TRBV3-1 to TRBJ2-7, with 7 bases aligning to TRBD1. CDR1 LGHDT and CDR2 YNNKEL come from the germline V gene (reference sequence). The CDR3 is made up of 15 amino acids. J gave up 2 bases and V 0 bases, and 4 bases lay outside the gene matches.

Written as DNA, the CDR3 is TGTGCCCTTTCAAAGGTGGACACTGAAGCTTTCTTT. This codes for CALSKVDTEAFF. The rearrangement joins TRBV30 to TRBJ1-1, with D unresolved. Germline CDR1 reads GTSNPN; CDR2 reads SVGIG (reference sequence). V was trimmed by 8 bases and J by 3 bases, leaving 13 bases between them. The CDR3 sequence is 12 residues long.

This clonotype was detected only once. CDR3 residues: CASSQAGGAGSETQYF. As DNA, the CDR3 is TGTGCCAGCAGCCAAGCCGGAGGGGCAGGCTCGGAGACCCAGTACTTC. The chain is built from TRBV4-2 and TRBJ2-5, with D perhaps matching TRBD2 (6 bases). The CDR3 totals 16 residues. The V and J ends lost 1 base and 5 bases respectively, with 17 bases between them. CDR1 LGHNA and CDR2 YNFKEQ come from the germline V gene.

The rearrangement uses TRBV29-1 and TRBJ1-6, with 8 bases matching TRBD1. J lost 9 bases, V lost 8 bases, and 18 bases had no gene match. The CDR3 runs 16 residues. Germline V gives CDR1 SQVTM, CDR2 ANQGSEA. The CDR3 DNA reads as TGCAGCCCACATACGACCGGACAGGGACCGTTTTCACCCCTCCACTTT. Encoded protein: CSPHTTGQGPFSPLHF. Full variable domain (outside the CDR3, taken from reference TRBV29-1 and TRBJ1-6): SAVISQKPSRDICQRGTSLTIQCQVDSQVTMMFWYRQQPGQSLTLIATANQGSEATYESGFVIDKFPISRPNLTFSTLTVSNMSPEDSSIYLCSPHTTGQGPFSPLHFGNGTRLTVT.